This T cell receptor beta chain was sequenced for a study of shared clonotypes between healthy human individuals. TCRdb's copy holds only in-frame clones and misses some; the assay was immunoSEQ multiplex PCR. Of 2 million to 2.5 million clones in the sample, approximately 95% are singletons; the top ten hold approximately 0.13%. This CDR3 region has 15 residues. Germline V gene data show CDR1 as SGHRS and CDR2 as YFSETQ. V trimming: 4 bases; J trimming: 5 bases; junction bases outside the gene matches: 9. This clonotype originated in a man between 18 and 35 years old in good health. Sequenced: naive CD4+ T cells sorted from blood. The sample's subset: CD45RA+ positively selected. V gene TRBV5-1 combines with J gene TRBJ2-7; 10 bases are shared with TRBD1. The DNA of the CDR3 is TGCGCCAGCAGCCATGGGACAGGGGTTAGCAACGAGCAGTACTTC. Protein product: CASSHGTGVSNEQYF.